This T cell receptor beta chain stems from a study of T cells in Graves' hyperthyroidism and ophthalmopathy. Patients aged 18 to 65 had newly diagnosed hyperthyroidism lasting under 2 months. A patient was excluded if there was uncontrolled infection, other autoimmune disease, pregnancy or lactation. Germline V CDR1 and CDR2: SEHNR, FQNEAQ (reference sequence). Trimming removed 1 base at V and 6 bases at J, with 16 bases between. The CDR3 has 16 amino acids. This clonotype came up many times. Amplified TCR beta CDR3 regions came from RNA transcripts. First-round RT-PCR targeting the TCR CDR3 was performed with the HTBI primer set. A single record per CDR3 protein comes from TCRdb applying MiXCR to the multiplex PCR reads. The sample yields around 440,000 distinct CDR3 sequences, approximately 14% seen once.

The source material was blood. The chain carries TRBV7-9 and TRBJ2-1; D might be TRBD2 (6 bases). The TCR comes from a woman aged 18-30 years with Graves' hyperthyroidism. DNA of the CDR3: TGTGCCAGCAGCTTAGTAGTGACTAGGATGTTCAATGAGCAGTTCTTC. Its translation is CASSLVVTRMFNEQFF.